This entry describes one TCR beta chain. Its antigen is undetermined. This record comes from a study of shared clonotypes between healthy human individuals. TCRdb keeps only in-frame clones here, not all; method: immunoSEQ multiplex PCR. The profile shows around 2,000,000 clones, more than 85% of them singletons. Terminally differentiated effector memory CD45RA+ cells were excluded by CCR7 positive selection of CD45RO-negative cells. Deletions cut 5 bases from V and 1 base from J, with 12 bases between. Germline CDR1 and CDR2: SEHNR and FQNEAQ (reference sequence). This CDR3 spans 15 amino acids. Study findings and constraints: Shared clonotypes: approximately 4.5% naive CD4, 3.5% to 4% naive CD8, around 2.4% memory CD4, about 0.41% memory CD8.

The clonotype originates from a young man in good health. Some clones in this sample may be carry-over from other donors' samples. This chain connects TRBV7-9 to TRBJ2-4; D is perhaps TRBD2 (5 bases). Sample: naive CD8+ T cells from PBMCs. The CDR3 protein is CASSPYPGAKNIQYF. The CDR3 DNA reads TGTGCCAGCAGCCCTTACCCGGGGGCCAAAAACATTCAGTACTTC.